This T cell receptor beta chain was captured by sequencing in a study of PD-1 blockade in classical Hodgkin lymphoma. Whole-study results and caveats: Reasons behind the repertoire differences stay unclear, perhaps disease activity or earlier therapy.

Looked up from germline, CDR1 is SGHAT and CDR2 is FQNNGV. The V end was cut by 3 bases, the J end by 8 bases, with 16 bases between. CDR3 length equals 14 residues. Sequencing used immunoSEQ multiplex PCR; TCRdb keeps in-frame clones, though not all of them. The sample carries tens of thousands of clones, more than 70% recorded once. Comments on this clone: What it binds is unknown.

Time point noted: cycle 4 day 1 (C4D1), after 6 weeks of nivolumab. Every one of the patients relapsed after autologous stem cell transplantation (brentuximab vedotin exposure was variable). This chain uses TRBV11-2 with TRBJ1-2; D perhaps matches TRBD1 (5 bases). Sequenced here: peripheral blood mononuclear cells (PBMCs), sampled before the fourth cycle of nivolumab. This TCR was recovered from a human donor with classical Hodgkin lymphoma. The CDR3 here is CASSFTMGGWGYTF. Here the CDR3 DNA reads TGTGCCAGCAGCTTCACCATGGGGGGTTGGGGCTACACCTTC.